The rows below give T cell receptor beta chains drawn from one sample of a study of cytomegalovirus exposure and HLA in healthy donors. Clones were read by immunoSEQ multiplex PCR, and TCRdb kept only the in-frame ones, dropping some. Of about 120,000 clones listed, around 90% are singletons. Sequenced: PBMCs. The receptor source for this set is a young woman in good health and CMV-seronegative. The CDR3 runs from the conserved cysteine through the conserved F or W. The order of the fields is CDR3 protein, D gene, clone size, V gene, J gene. A D gene is named only where the DNA matches it firmly. Part of the rows lack a size; the others show once, few, many or a class for expanded clones.

CDR3: CASTRGLTDTQYF; D: TRBD1; size: NA; V: TRBV2; J: TRBJ2-3
CDR3: CASSTTRGGTEAFF; D: NA; size: once; V: TRBV19; J: TRBJ1-1
CDR3: CASTETVSRGGYTF; D: NA; size: NA; V: TRBV2; J: TRBJ1-2
CDR3: CASSLVVLAGGLTGELFF; D: TRBD2; size: NA; V: TRBV7-2; J: TRBJ2-2
CDR3: CASSYTSGQHYEQYF; D: TRBD1; size: NA; V: TRBV6-5; J: TRBJ2-7
CDR3: CASSYSTGHEQFF; D: NA; size: NA; V: TRBV7-9; J: TRBJ2-1
CDR3: CASRKSRNQPQHF; D: NA; size: few; V: TRBV19; J: TRBJ1-5
CDR3: CASSPPRGYGYTF; D: NA; size: NA; V: TRBV18; J: TRBJ1-2
CDR3: CASSLSYAVAGAYEQYF; D: TRBD2; size: NA; V: TRBV28; J: TRBJ2-7
CDR3: CAIFGGTEAFF; D: NA; size: NA; V: TRBV2; J: TRBJ1-1
CDR3: CASSDGLAYEQYF; D: TRBD2; size: NA; V: TRBV7-9; J: TRBJ2-7
CDR3: CASSLGGTSGRAYEQYF; D: TRBD2; size: NA; V: TRBV7-2; J: TRBJ2-7
CDR3: CASTIAGGPQETQYF; D: TRBD2; size: NA; V: TRBV19; J: TRBJ2-5
CDR3: CASGLEPKAGGNYNEQFF; D: TRBD2; size: NA; V: TRBV12-5; J: TRBJ2-1
CDR3: CASSVASGGEQFF; D: TRBD2; size: once; V: TRBV9; J: TRBJ2-1
CDR3: CASSLTGWTGQPQHF; D: NA; size: NA; V: TRBV7-2; J: TRBJ1-5
CDR3: CASSRQGSYTF; D: TRBD1; size: NA; V: TRBV6-1; J: TRBJ1-2
CDR3: CASSIDASGGETQYF; D: TRBD2; size: NA; V: TRBV19; J: TRBJ2-5
CDR3: CASSGPLLRGDNYGYTF; D: TRBD1; size: NA; V: TRBV25-1; J: TRBJ1-2
CDR3: CASTPDGSGNTIYF; D: NA; size: NA; V: TRBV19; J: TRBJ1-3
CDR3: CASSLRTKTSYNEQFF; D: NA; size: NA; V: TRBV27; J: TRBJ2-1
CDR3: CASREQGAPSTDTQYF; D: TRBD1; size: NA; V: TRBV19; J: TRBJ2-3
CDR3: CASSLAFGGDNEQFF; D: NA; size: NA; V: TRBV5-8; J: TRBJ2-1
CDR3: CASKEEYSGGAFF; D: NA; size: NA; V: TRBV2; J: TRBJ1-1
CDR3: CASSLTFGGSQFF; D: NA; size: NA; V: TRBV7-3; J: TRBJ2-1
CDR3: CASTTPGQPQHF; D: NA; size: NA; V: TRBV2; J: TRBJ1-5
CDR3: CASSETTGGVEKLFF; D: TRBD1; size: NA; V: TRBV28; J: TRBJ1-4
CDR3: CASSYSAGGDPYEQYF; D: TRBD2; size: NA; V: TRBV6-5; J: TRBJ2-7
CDR3: CASSPIGGTEAFF; D: NA; size: NA; V: TRBV7-6; J: TRBJ1-1
CDR3: CASSLATGQGTNEKLFF; D: NA; size: NA; V: TRBV5-1; J: TRBJ1-4
CDR3: CASSFSPTSEQYF; D: NA; size: NA; V: TRBV27; J: TRBJ2-7
CDR3: CASSQTVTGGYTF; D: NA; size: NA; V: TRBV28; J: TRBJ1-2